The rows below give T cell receptor beta chains drawn from one sample of a study of Graves' ophthalmopathy and Graves' hyperthyroidism. TCRdb processed the multiplex PCR reads anew with MiXCR; each CDR3 protein has one entry. This sample has hundreds of thousands of distinct CDR3 sequences, with over 20% found just once. The sample was peripheral blood. The receptor set was obtained from a woman under 30 with stable Graves' hyperthyroidism. Some clones in this sample may be carry-over from other donors' samples. Each CDR3 is given with its conserved first and last residue. D genes are given only for firm matches. Clone size is not always given. Where it is, it says once, few, many or a class for expanded clones.

clone size | J gene | V gene | CDR3 length | D gene | CDR3 protein | CDR3 DNA
few | TRBJ1-2 | TRBV20-1 | 12 | - | CSHGGRLDGYTF | TGCAGCCACGGGGGGCGCCTGGATGGCTACACCTTC
- | TRBJ1-2 | TRBV28 | 15 | - | CASSPPGSLQGGYTF | TGTGCCAGCAGCCCTCCGGGCAGCCTCCAGGGTGGCTACACCTTC
- | TRBJ1-1 | TRBV12-3/TRBV12-4 | 12 | - | CASSPRQSEAFF | TGTGCCAGCAGCCCCCGCCAGTCTGAAGCTTTCTTT
- | TRBJ1-1 | TRBV4-1 | 15 | TRBD1 | CASSARDRVGTEAFF | TGCGCCAGCAGTGCCCGGGACAGGGTTGGCACTGAAGCTTTCTTT
many | TRBJ1-2 | TRBV6-1 | 15 | - | CASRSPGHKQDGYTF | TGTGCCAGCAGATCCCCCGGACACAAACAGGATGGCTACACCTTC
many | TRBJ2-4 | TRBV6-5 | 16 | - | CASSYSDSGIQNIQYF | TGTGCCAGCAGTTACTCGGACAGTGGTATCCAAAACATTCAGTACTTC
many | TRBJ2-5 | TRBV7-2 | 14 | - | CASSLLLDAVTQYF | TGTGCCAGCAGCCTCCTACTAGATGCGGTGACCCAGTACTTC
- | TRBJ2-5 | TRBV11-3 | 18 | TRBD1 | CASSTSDRGMALGETQYF | TGTGCCAGCAGTACAAGTGACAGGGGAATGGCACTAGGAGAGACCCAGTACTTC
few | TRBJ1-6 | TRBV19 | 19 | TRBD1 | CASSTHLDRDSRYNSPLHF | TGTGCCAGTAGTACCCACCTCGACAGGGATTCAAGATATAATTCACCCCTCCACTTT
many | TRBJ2-4 | TRBV28 | 13 | - | CASKLFSKNIQYF | TGTGCCAGCAAGCTCTTTTCCAAAAACATTCAGTACTTC
many | TRBJ1-2 | TRBV6-1 | 13 | - | CASSEGQDYGYTF | TGTGCCAGCAGTGAGGGGCAGGACTATGGCTACACCTTC
- | TRBJ1-3 | TRBV18 | 15 | TRBD1 | CASSPPGTGGNTIYF | TGTGCCAGCTCACCGCCCGGGACAGGCGGAAACACCATATATTTT
many | TRBJ1-1 | TRBV11-2 | 15 | - | CASSLSRGGYTEAFF | TGTGCCAGCAGCTTAAGCCGGGGGGGTTACACTGAAGCTTTCTTT
- | TRBJ2-7 | TRBV5-1 | 14 | - | CASSLGDETYEQYF | TGCGCCAGCAGCTTGGGGGACGAAACCTACGAGCAGTACTTC
many | TRBJ2-5 | TRBV30 | 12 | TRBD2 | CAWAWTRETQYF | TGTGCCTGGGCCTGGACTAGGGAGACCCAGTACTTC
many | TRBJ1-2 | TRBV7-2 | 14 | TRBD1 | CASSVDRGEGGYTF | TGTGCCAGCAGCGTGGACAGGGGTGAGGGTGGCTACACCTTC
many | TRBJ1-1 | TRBV6-1 | 14 | - | CASFTGTIFAGAFF | TGTGCCAGTTTTACCGGGACAATTTTTGCCGGAGCTTTCTTT
many | TRBJ2-7 | TRBV25-1 | 14 | - | CASSEYDGTYEQYF | TGTGCCAGCAGTGAATACGACGGAACCTACGAGCAGTACTTC
many | TRBJ1-2 | TRBV12-3/TRBV12-4 | 15 | TRBD1 | CASSSRTGPNYGYTF | TGTGCCAGCAGTTCTAGGACAGGACCTAACTATGGCTACACCTTC
- | TRBJ1-2 | TRBV7-2 | 13 | TRBD1 | CASSSRTGDGYTF | TGTGCCAGCAGCTCCCGGACAGGGGATGGCTACACCTTC
- | TRBJ2-2 | TRBV5-1 | 16 | - | CASSLVPSLNTGELFF | TGCGCCAGCAGCTTGGTTCCCTCCTTGAACACCGGGGAGCTGTTTTTT
many | TRBJ2-7 | TRBV11-2 | 14 | - | CASSLDRNSYEQYF | TGTGCCAGCAGCTTAGATCGGAACAGCTACGAGCAGTACTTC
few | TRBJ1-1 | TRBV5-6 | 14 | - | CASSPDIVGAEAFF | TGTGCCAGCAGCCCAGATATCGTGGGGGCCGAAGCTTTCTTT
many | TRBJ1-1 | TRBV15 | 16 | TRBD1 | CATSRARRQGLTEAFF | TGTGCCACCAGCAGAGCCCGACGACAGGGTCTGACTGAAGCTTTCTTT
many | TRBJ1-5 | TRBV6-1 | 13 | - | CASSTGRNQPQHF | TGTGCCAGCAGTACGGGCCGTAATCAGCCCCAGCATTTT
- | TRBJ2-2 | TRBV2 | 12 | - | CALRGVTGELFF | TGTGCCCTTCGAGGGGTGACCGGGGAGCTGTTTTTT
- | TRBJ2-2 | TRBV6-5 | 15 | TRBD2 | CASSYELADTGELFF | TGTGCCAGCAGTTACGAACTAGCGGACACCGGGGAGCTGTTTTTT
- | TRBJ1-5 | TRBV15 | 15 | - | CATSRGGNREQPQHF | TGTGCCACCAGCAGAGGTGGGAACAGGGAACAGCCCCAGCATTTT
many | TRBJ1-2 | TRBV14 | 15 | - | CASSQVQGHNYGYTF | TGTGCCAGCAGCCAAGTTCAAGGGCACAACTATGGCTACACCTTC
many | TRBJ1-1 | TRBV5-6 | 18 | - | CASSLGQKRSRMNTEAFF | TGTGCCAGCAGCTTGGGGCAGAAGCGAAGTAGGATGAACACTGAAGCTTTCTTT
few | TRBJ1-5 | TRBV3-1 | 16 | - | CASSQMGAGSNQPQHF | TGTGCCAGCAGTCAAATGGGGGCAGGGAGTAATCAGCCCCAGCATTTT
- | TRBJ2-7 | TRBV20-1 | 13 | TRBD2 | CSATAGVPYEQYF | TGCAGTGCTACCGCGGGGGTTCCCTACGAGCAGTACTTC
- | TRBJ2-7 | TRBV5-1 | 16 | - | CASSSPARGGNYEQYF | TGCGCCAGCAGCTCACCGGCGAGGGGTGGGAACTACGAGCAGTACTTC
- | TRBJ1-1 | TRBV19 | 14 | - | CASSIGQQVSEAFF | TGTGCCAGTAGTATAGGTCAGCAAGTTAGCGAAGCTTTCTTT
many | TRBJ2-5 | TRBV29-1 | 11 | - | CSLGQQETQYF | TGCAGCCTCGGACAGCAAGAGACCCAGTACTTC
few | TRBJ1-6 | TRBV2 | 14 | - | CASSVDAWNSPLHF | TGTGCCAGCAGTGTGGACGCATGGAATTCACCCCTCCACTTT
many | TRBJ1-2 | TRBV28 | 16 | TRBD1 | CASSPPSGQGGYGYTF | TGTGCCAGCAGTCCGCCCTCGGGACAGGGCGGCTATGGCTACACCTTC
many | TRBJ2-7 | TRBV25-1 | 14 | - | CASRYTGSSYEQYF | TGTGCCAGCAGGTATACAGGGAGCTCCTACGAGCAGTACTTC
- | TRBJ2-5 | TRBV12-3/TRBV12-4 | 18 | - | CASSSHGWSTAAQETQYF | TGTGCCAGCAGTTCTCATGGCTGGAGTACCGCCGCCCAAGAGACCCAGTACTTC
many | TRBJ2-7 | TRBV20-1 | 14 | TRBD1 | CSARTGTGGHEQYF | TGCAGTGCTAGAACCGGGACAGGGGGCCACGAGCAGTACTTC
many | TRBJ2-7 | TRBV12-3/TRBV12-4 | 15 | TRBD2 | CASSFTRGGPYEQYF | TGTGCCAGCAGTTTTACCCGGGGGGGCCCCTACGAGCAGTACTTC
many | TRBJ2-5 | TRBV20-1 | 13 | TRBD1 | CSATRTGRETQYF | TGCAGTGCTACCAGGACAGGCCGGGAGACCCAGTACTTC
many | TRBJ1-1 | TRBV12-3/TRBV12-4 | 12 | - | CASSRLGTEAFF | TGTGCCAGCAGTCGTCTCGGCACTGAAGCTTTCTTT
many | TRBJ2-7 | TRBV4-1 | 16 | TRBD2 | CASSQGLAGGRYEQYF | TGCGCCAGCAGCCAGGGACTAGCGGGAGGCAGGTATGAGCAGTACTTC
- | TRBJ2-7 | TRBV30 | 14 | - | CAWSVIRGSYEQYF | TGTGCCTGGAGTGTAATTCGGGGGTCCTACGAGCAGTACTTC
- | TRBJ1-6 | TRBV5-1 | 15 | - | CASSLDVQSNSPLHF | TGCGCCAGCAGCTTGGACGTACAGTCAAATTCACCCCTCCACTTT
- | TRBJ2-2 | TRBV20-1 | 11 | TRBD2 | CSAWTSGRLFF | TGCAGTGCTTGGACTAGCGGGAGGTTGTTTTTT
many | TRBJ2-7 | TRBV20-1 | 13 | - | CSATDQAAGEQYF | TGCAGTGCTACCGATCAAGCTGCGGGAGAGCAGTACTTC
- | TRBJ2-7 | TRBV29-1 | 13 | - | CSVVGDPSYEQYF | TGCAGCGTTGTGGGGGACCCGTCCTACGAGCAGTACTTC
few | TRBJ2-7 | TRBV4-1 | 16 | - | CASSQRSDGKSYEQYF | TGCGCCAGCAGCCAAAGATCGGACGGAAAGTCCTACGAGCAGTACTTC
few | TRBJ2-7 | TRBV6-1 | 13 | - | CASSGTRVGEQYF | TGTGCCAGCAGTGGGACCAGAGTTGGGGAGCAGTACTTC
many | TRBJ1-5 | TRBV12-3/TRBV12-4 | 15 | - | CASSGRNFSNQPQHF | TGTGCCAGCAGTGGCAGGAATTTTAGCAATCAGCCCCAGCATTTT
many | TRBJ1-1 | TRBV20-1 | 15 | TRBD1 | CSARGDRISNTEAFF | TGCAGTGCTAGGGGGGACAGGATTTCGAACACTGAAGCTTTCTTT
many | TRBJ1-2 | TRBV13 | 14 | - | CASSLGEGNYGYTF | TGTGCCAGCAGCTTAGGAGAGGGTAACTATGGCTACACCTTC